The rows below give T cell receptor beta chains drawn from one sample of a study of shared clonotypes between healthy human individuals. Profiling relied on immunoSEQ multiplex PCR, and the TCRdb table lists in-frame clones only, not all of them. The table lists about 2 million clones, roughly 95% of them singletons. The sample consisted of naive CD8+ T cells sorted from blood. These receptors were obtained from a man aged 18-30 years in good health. The CDR3 runs from the conserved cysteine through the conserved F or W. The D gene is left open where the match is weak. Only part of the rows carry a size: once, few, many, or a class if the clone is expanded.

clone_size: NA; j_call: TRBJ2-7; v_call: TRBV10-1; d_call: NA; cdr3_aa: CASSESWSPYEQYF; cdr3_nt: TGCGCCAGCAGTGAGTCGTGGTCCCCCTACGAGCAGTACTTC
clone_size: once; j_call: TRBJ2-3; v_call: TRBV7-2; d_call: TRBD1; cdr3_aa: CASSLDGQGQDTQYF; cdr3_nt: TGTGCCAGCAGCTTAGACGGACAGGGCCAAGATACGCAGTATTTT
clone_size: once; j_call: TRBJ2-2; v_call: TRBV6-1; d_call: NA; cdr3_aa: CASSPGGAVGELFF; cdr3_nt: TGTGCCAGCAGTCCCGGAGGGGCCGTCGGGGAGCTGTTTTTT
clone_size: NA; j_call: TRBJ2-7; v_call: TRBV7-9; d_call: TRBD2; cdr3_aa: CASISPGRDEQYF; cdr3_nt: TGTGCCAGCATCTCCCCCGGGAGGGACGAGCAGTACTTC
clone_size: NA; j_call: TRBJ2-7; v_call: TRBV9; d_call: TRBD1; cdr3_aa: CASSVGGTGAYEQYF; cdr3_nt: TGTGCCAGCAGCGTAGGCGGGACAGGGGCCTACGAGCAGTACTTC
clone_size: once; j_call: TRBJ1-2; v_call: TRBV5-6; d_call: NA; cdr3_aa: CASSLDVGLNYGYTF; cdr3_nt: TGTGCCAGCAGCTTGGACGTGGGTTTGAACTATGGCTACACCTTC
clone_size: NA; j_call: TRBJ2-7; v_call: TRBV2; d_call: NA; cdr3_aa: CASMQFRDYEQYF; cdr3_nt: TGTGCCAGCATGCAGTTTAGGGACTACGAGCAGTACTTC
clone_size: NA; j_call: TRBJ2-1; v_call: TRBV7-9; d_call: TRBD1; cdr3_aa: CASSTGQGVNEQFF; cdr3_nt: TGTGCCAGCAGCACCGGACAGGGAGTAAATGAGCAGTTCTTC
clone_size: NA; j_call: TRBJ1-2; v_call: TRBV4-2; d_call: NA; cdr3_aa: CASSQEFGQNYGYTF; cdr3_nt: TGTGCCAGCAGCCAAGAATTCGGGCAAAACTATGGCTACACCTTC
clone_size: NA; j_call: TRBJ2-7; v_call: TRBV6-5; d_call: NA; cdr3_aa: CASSYSTSYEQYF; cdr3_nt: TGTGCCAGCAGTTACTCGACATCCTACGAGCAGTACTTC
clone_size: NA; j_call: TRBJ2-7; v_call: TRBV28; d_call: NA; cdr3_aa: CASSLGLGSYEQYF; cdr3_nt: TGTGCCAGCAGTTTAGGCCTGGGTAGCTACGAGCAGTACTTC
clone_size: NA; j_call: TRBJ1-2; v_call: TRBV27; d_call: TRBD1; cdr3_aa: CASSPTGAKGYTF; cdr3_nt: TGTGCCAGCAGTCCTACAGGGGCGAAGGGCTACACCTTC
clone_size: NA; j_call: TRBJ1-5; v_call: TRBV15; d_call: NA; cdr3_aa: CATSSLGADQPQHF; cdr3_nt: TGTGCCACCAGCAGCCTCGGGGCGGATCAGCCCCAGCATTTT
clone_size: NA; j_call: TRBJ2-1; v_call: TRBV7-9; d_call: NA; cdr3_aa: CASSRPSGSGSSYNEQFF; cdr3_nt: TGTGCCAGCAGCAGGCCCTCGGGTAGCGGTAGCTCCTACAATGAGCAGTTCTTC
clone_size: NA; j_call: TRBJ2-3; v_call: TRBV6-6; d_call: TRBD1; cdr3_aa: CASSPTGVGADTQYF; cdr3_nt: TGTGCCAGCAGCCCCACAGGGGTAGGCGCAGATACGCAGTATTTT
clone_size: NA; j_call: TRBJ1-1; v_call: TRBV11-3; d_call: NA; cdr3_aa: CASSLGTGGEAFF; cdr3_nt: TGTGCCAGCAGCTTAGGGACGGGAGGTGAAGCTTTCTTT
clone_size: NA; j_call: TRBJ2-3; v_call: TRBV7-8; d_call: TRBD2; cdr3_aa: CASSSGLAGGPNTDTQYF; cdr3_nt: TGTGCCAGCAGCTCCGGACTAGCGGGAGGGCCCAACACAGATACGCAGTATTTT
clone_size: NA; j_call: TRBJ1-1; v_call: TRBV5-1; d_call: NA; cdr3_aa: CASSLELGRTTEAFF; cdr3_nt: TGCGCCAGCAGCTTGGAATTGGGACGGACCACTGAAGCTTTCTTT
clone_size: NA; j_call: TRBJ1-4; v_call: TRBV28; d_call: TRBD1; cdr3_aa: CASLRDRVMEKLFF; cdr3_nt: TGTGCCAGCCTCAGGGACAGAGTAATGGAAAAACTGTTTTTT
clone_size: NA; j_call: TRBJ1-2; v_call: TRBV5-4; d_call: NA; cdr3_aa: CASSLRTTNYGYTF; cdr3_nt: TGTGCCAGCAGCCTACGGACAACTAACTATGGCTACACCTTC
clone_size: NA; j_call: TRBJ2-5; v_call: TRBV9; d_call: NA; cdr3_aa: CASSVEDGGAQETQYF; cdr3_nt: TGTGCCAGCAGCGTAGAGGATGGGGGGGCCCAAGAGACCCAGTACTTC
clone_size: NA; j_call: TRBJ1-2; v_call: TRBV19; d_call: NA; cdr3_aa: CASSIGLANYGYTF; cdr3_nt: TGTGCCAGTAGTATTGGTTTAGCTAACTATGGCTACACCTTC
clone_size: NA; j_call: TRBJ2-1; v_call: TRBV14; d_call: NA; cdr3_aa: CASSLGQWYNEQFF; cdr3_nt: TGTGCCAGCAGCCTCGGACAGTGGTACAATGAGCAGTTCTTC
clone_size: NA; j_call: TRBJ2-7; v_call: TRBV27; d_call: TRBD2; cdr3_aa: CASSFAGEGYEQYF; cdr3_nt: TGTGCCAGCAGTTTTGCGGGAGAAGGTTACGAGCAGTACTTC
clone_size: NA; j_call: TRBJ2-7; v_call: TRBV5-6; d_call: TRBD1; cdr3_aa: CASSLGQGFHEQYF; cdr3_nt: TGTGCCAGCAGCTTGGGACAGGGTTTCCACGAGCAGTACTTC
clone_size: NA; j_call: TRBJ1-5; v_call: TRBV6-1; d_call: NA; cdr3_aa: CASRGDVYSNQPQHF; cdr3_nt: TGTGCCAGCAGGGGGGACGTCTATAGCAATCAGCCCCAGCATTTT
clone_size: NA; j_call: TRBJ1-1; v_call: TRBV30; d_call: NA; cdr3_aa: CAWSVLGRDEAFF; cdr3_nt: TGTGCCTGGAGTGTACTAGGGAGAGATGAAGCTTTCTTT
clone_size: NA; j_call: TRBJ1-1; v_call: TRBV4-3; d_call: NA; cdr3_aa: CASSPGHMNTEAFF; cdr3_nt: TGCGCCAGCAGCCCTGGCCACATGAACACTGAAGCTTTCTTT
clone_size: NA; j_call: TRBJ2-1; v_call: TRBV9; d_call: TRBD1; cdr3_aa: CASSVDGTGVSSYNEQFF; cdr3_nt: TGTGCCAGCAGCGTAGATGGGACAGGGGTATCATCCTACAATGAGCAGTTCTTC
clone_size: once; j_call: TRBJ1-3; v_call: TRBV21-1; d_call: NA; cdr3_aa: CASNATRTGEMVGNTIYF; cdr3_nt: TGTGCCAGCAACGCTACCCGGACAGGGGAGATGGTTGGAAACACCATATATTTT
clone_size: NA; j_call: TRBJ2-7; v_call: TRBV7-9; d_call: TRBD1; cdr3_aa: CASSETDRGIIYEQYF; cdr3_nt: TGTGCCAGCAGCGAAACCGACAGGGGGATTATATACGAGCAGTACTTC
clone_size: NA; j_call: TRBJ2-5; v_call: TRBV6-9; d_call: TRBD1; cdr3_aa: CASTTGTGGLETQYF; cdr3_nt: TGTGCCAGCACCACTGGGACAGGGGGCCTAGAGACCCAGTACTTC
clone_size: NA; j_call: TRBJ2-2; v_call: TRBV6-6; d_call: NA; cdr3_aa: CASSDQGGPGELFF; cdr3_nt: TGTGCCAGCAGTGACCAAGGGGGGCCCGGGGAGCTGTTTTTT
clone_size: NA; j_call: TRBJ2-7; v_call: TRBV21-1; d_call: NA; cdr3_aa: CASSKAPRDRVSYEQYF; cdr3_nt: TGTGCCAGCAGCAAGGCCCCGAGGGACAGGGTCTCCTACGAGCAGTACTTC
clone_size: NA; j_call: TRBJ2-1; v_call: TRBV2; d_call: NA; cdr3_aa: CASSEPQGGNNEQFF; cdr3_nt: TGTGCCAGCAGTGAACCGCAGGGGGGGAACAATGAGCAGTTCTTC
clone_size: NA; j_call: TRBJ2-3; v_call: TRBV4-3; d_call: NA; cdr3_aa: CASSQDWASGTDTQYF; cdr3_nt: TGCGCCAGCAGCCAAGATTGGGCTAGCGGCACAGATACGCAGTATTTT
clone_size: once; j_call: TRBJ2-5; v_call: TRBV10-2; d_call: TRBD2; cdr3_aa: CASSEGEVPAGVGETQYF; cdr3_nt: TGCGCCAGCAGTGAGGGAGAAGTCCCAGCGGGAGTAGGGGAGACCCAGTACTTC
clone_size: NA; j_call: TRBJ1-1; v_call: TRBV4-1; d_call: NA; cdr3_aa: CASSTQQGNAEAFF; cdr3_nt: TGCGCCAGCAGCACCCAACAGGGAAACGCTGAAGCTTTCTTT
clone_size: NA; j_call: TRBJ2-5; v_call: TRBV28; d_call: TRBD1; cdr3_aa: CASSLLGQGEETQYF; cdr3_nt: TGTGCCAGCAGTTTACTGGGACAGGGGGAAGAGACCCAGTACTTC
clone_size: NA; j_call: TRBJ1-1; v_call: TRBV5-6; d_call: NA; cdr3_aa: CASSLGVWTEAFF; cdr3_nt: TGTGCCAGCAGCCTAGGGGTGTGGACTGAAGCTTTCTTT
clone_size: NA; j_call: TRBJ2-1; v_call: TRBV15; d_call: TRBD2; cdr3_aa: CATSRDAVAGGQDNEQFF; cdr3_nt: TGTGCCACCAGCAGAGATGCGGTGGCGGGGGGCCAAGACAATGAGCAGTTCTTC
clone_size: NA; j_call: TRBJ1-1; v_call: TRBV2; d_call: TRBD1; cdr3_aa: CASSPRDSRTAFF; cdr3_nt: TGTGCCAGCAGTCCGAGGGACAGTCGAACAGCTTTCTTT